The clone carrying this T cell receptor beta chain occurred a few times. The authors drew around 9.3 milliliters of peripheral blood from each donor. Trimming stripped 2 bases from V and 8 bases from J, with 21 bases between. CDR3 length equals 16 residues. Germline CDR1 and CDR2: MNHEY and SVGAGI. The data were obtained in a study of blood T cells in healthy people across ages. Primed by a sample-barcoded 5' primer and a J-beta primer mix, a second PCR proceeded for about 6 to 12 cycles. TCRdb reprocessed the 5' RACE reads via MiXCR and lists one record per CDR3 protein. The repertoire holds more than 650,000 distinct CDR3 sequences, with around 25% as singletons. This sample was also put to use in a study of T cells of mothers and their children.

The sample comprised blood. J is TRBJ1-2 and V is TRBV6-5; D is undetermined. This TCR derives from a boy aged 10-17 years in good health. For the CDR3, the DNA is TGTGCCAGCAGTTACCGGAGGGCGCGAGGACTGGAAGGCTACACCTTC. Its protein product is CASSYRRARGLEGYTF.